The 8 T cell receptor beta chains below all came from one sample that was sequenced in a study of early T cells in non-severe SARS-CoV-2 infection. TCRdb re-called the 5' RACE reads with MiXCR, one entry per CDR3 protein. Of about 20,000 distinct CDR3 sequences listed, roughly 3.5% are singletons. The sample was whole blood. The receptors here all came from an adult who was a healthcare worker with PCR-confirmed SARS-CoV-2 infection or an uninfected control (not recorded which).

The chain combines TRBV3-1 with TRBJ2-3; TRBD2 aligns across 15 bases. CDR3 length: 19 residues. CDR1 and CDR2 from the germline V gene are LGHDT and YNNKEL (reference sequence). The V and J ends lost 1 base and 1 base, in that order; junction bases with no gene match: 6. CDR3 DNA sequence: TGTGCCAGCAGCCAAGGGGCGGGACTAGCGGGAGGCCGCACAGATACGCAGTATTTT. This codes for CASSQGAGLAGGRTDTQYF.

This clonotype ranks as medium-sized. The V call is TRBV27, the J call TRBJ1-4; 7 positions match TRBD1. The CDR3 covers 14 residues. Germline CDR1 and CDR2: MNHEY and SMNVEV (reference sequence). Germline trimming cut 5 bases from V and 7 bases from J; bases unmatched to any gene: 7. The CDR3 DNA sequence: TGTGCCAGCAGTCAGGGACAGCGGGGTGAAAAACTGTTTTTT. Encoded protein: CASSQGQRGEKLFF.

This clonotype appeared many times. The chain couples TRBV4-2 to TRBJ2-1, with a weak D call TRBD2 (7 bases). V lost 0 bases and J 5 bases, leaving 11 bases between the germline ends. CDR1 is LGHNA, CDR2 YNFKEQ, per germline. This CDR3 is 15 amino acids long. CDR3 DNA: TGTGCCAGCAGCCAAGATCTGGGGGGGCACAATGAGCAGTTCTTC. It codes for CASSQDLGGHNEQFF.

At least ten counts were recorded for this clonotype. V is TRBV6-5 and J is TRBJ1-1; D gene unclear. The CDR3 extends over 15 amino acids. CDR1 and CDR2 from the germline V gene are MNHEY and SVGAGI. The V end lost 0 bases, the J end lost 2 bases, and 10 bases lay between the germline ends. CDR3 loop: CASSYSLSINTEAFF. CDR3 bases: TGTGCCAGCAGTTACTCCTTGTCGATTAACACTGAAGCTTTCTTT.

This clonotype is labeled medium-sized (0.01 to 0.1%). The chain recombines TRBV18 with TRBJ1-1, with 10 bases fitting TRBD1. Trimming removed 4 bases from V and 1 base from J; junction bases left unmatched: 15. The CDR3 contains 19 residues. Germline CDR1 is KGHSH and CDR2 is LQKENI. CDR3 in amino acids: CASSLLHLGTGDANTEAFF. The CDR3 region has the DNA TGTGCCAGCTCACTCTTACATCTCGGGACAGGGGATGCGAACACTGAAGCTTTCTTT. Supplemented by reference TRBV18 and TRBJ1-1, the full variable domain reads NAGVMQNPRHLVRRRGQEARLRCSPMKGHSHVYWYRQLPEEGLKFMVYLQKENIIDESGMPKERFSAEFPKEGPSILRIQQVVRGDSAAYFCASSLLHLGTGDANTEAFFGQGTRLTVV.

This clonotype was counted only a few times. This chain connects TRBV10-3 to TRBJ1-4; 8 bases align to TRBD1. CDR1 is ENHRY and CDR2 is SYGVKD in the germline V gene. The length of the CDR3 is 15 residues. The junction had 3 bases not matched to a gene; V was cut back by 5 bases and J by 1 base. The CDR3 nucleotides read TGTGCCATCAGTCGCGACAGGGGAACTAATGAAAAACTGTTTTTT. Protein product: CAISRDRGTNEKLFF.

This clonotype was counted ten times or more. This CDR3 is CASSLKDTQYF. The CDR3 coding sequence is TGCGCCAGCAGCTTAAAGGATACGCAGTATTTT. The chain has TRBV5-1 and TRBJ2-3; D is unresolved. Per the germline V gene, CDR1 is SGHRS and CDR2 is YFSETQ. This CDR3 is built from 11 residues. V was trimmed by 2 bases and J by 6 bases, leaving 4 bases between them.

This clonotype qualifies as medium-sized (0.01 to 0.1%). The chain carries TRBV6-5 and TRBJ2-7, with D perhaps matching TRBD2 (6 bases). Per germline, CDR1 MNHEY and CDR2 SVGAGI. Trimming left V 8 bases short and J 1 base short, with 18 bases between. CDR3 size: 15 residues. CDR3 nucleotides: TGTGCCAGCCGCATTCGGTTTAGCGGTTCCTACGAGCAGTACTTC. Protein product: CASRIRFSGSYEQYF.